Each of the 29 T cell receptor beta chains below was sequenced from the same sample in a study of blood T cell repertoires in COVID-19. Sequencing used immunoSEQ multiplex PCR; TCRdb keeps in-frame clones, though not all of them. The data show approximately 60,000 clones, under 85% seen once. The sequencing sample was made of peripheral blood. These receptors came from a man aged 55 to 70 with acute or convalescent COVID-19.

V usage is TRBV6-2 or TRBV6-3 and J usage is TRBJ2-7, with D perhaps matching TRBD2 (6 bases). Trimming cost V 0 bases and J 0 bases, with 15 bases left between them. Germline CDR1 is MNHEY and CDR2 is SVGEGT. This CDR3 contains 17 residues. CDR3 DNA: TGTGCCAGCAGTTACTCGAGGTCGGGCGGGGTCTCCTACGAGCAGTACTTC. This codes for CASSYSRSGGVSYEQYF.

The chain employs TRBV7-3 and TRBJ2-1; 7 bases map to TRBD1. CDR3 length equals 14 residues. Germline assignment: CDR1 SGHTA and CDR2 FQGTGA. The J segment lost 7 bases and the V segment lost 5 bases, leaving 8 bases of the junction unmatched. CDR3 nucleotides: TGTGCCAGCAGCCTAGCCGGGACAGCAAATGAGCAGTTCTTC. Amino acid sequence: CASSLAGTANEQFF.

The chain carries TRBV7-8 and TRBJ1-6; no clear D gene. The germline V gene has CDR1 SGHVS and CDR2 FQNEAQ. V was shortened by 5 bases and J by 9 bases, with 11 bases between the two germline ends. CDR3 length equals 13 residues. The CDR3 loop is CASSPTRGSPLHF. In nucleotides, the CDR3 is TGTGCCAGCAGCCCAACTCGGGGTTCACCCCTCCACTTT.

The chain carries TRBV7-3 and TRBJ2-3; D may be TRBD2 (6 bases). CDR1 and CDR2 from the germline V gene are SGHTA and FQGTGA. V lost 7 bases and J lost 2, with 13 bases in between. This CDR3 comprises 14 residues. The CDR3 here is CASTIGGATDTQYF. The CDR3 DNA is TGTGCCAGCACCATTGGAGGGGCCACAGATACGCAGTATTTT.

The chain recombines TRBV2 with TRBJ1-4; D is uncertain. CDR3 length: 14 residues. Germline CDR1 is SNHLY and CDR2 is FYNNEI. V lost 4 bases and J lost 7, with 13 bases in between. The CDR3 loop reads CASSAGGNGEKLFF. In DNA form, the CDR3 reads TGTGCCAGCAGTGCGGGAGGGAATGGTGAAAAACTGTTTTTT.

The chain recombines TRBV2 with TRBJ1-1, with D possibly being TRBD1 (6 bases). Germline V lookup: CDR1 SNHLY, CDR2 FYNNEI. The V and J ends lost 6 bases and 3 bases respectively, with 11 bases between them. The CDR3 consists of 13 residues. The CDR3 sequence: CASRTGTHTEAFF. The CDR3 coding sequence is TGTGCCAGCAGGACCGGGACACACACTGAAGCTTTCTTT.

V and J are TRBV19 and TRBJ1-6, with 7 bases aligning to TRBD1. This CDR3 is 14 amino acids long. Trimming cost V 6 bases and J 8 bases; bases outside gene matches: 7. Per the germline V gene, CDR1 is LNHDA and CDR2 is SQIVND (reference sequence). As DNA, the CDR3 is TGTGCCAGTAGAGGGGGACAGTATCATTCACCCCTCCACTTT. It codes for CASRGGQYHSPLHF. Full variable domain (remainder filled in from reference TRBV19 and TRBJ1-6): DGGITQSPKYLFRKEGQNVTLSCEQNLNHDAMYWYRQDPGQGLRLIYYSQIVNDFQKGDIAEGYSVSREKKESFPLTVTSAQKNPTAFYLCASRGGQYHSPLHFGNGTRLTVT.

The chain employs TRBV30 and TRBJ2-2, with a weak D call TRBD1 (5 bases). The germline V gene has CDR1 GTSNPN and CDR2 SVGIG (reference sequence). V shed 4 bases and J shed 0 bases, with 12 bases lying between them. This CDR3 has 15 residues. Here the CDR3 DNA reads TGTGCCTGGAAGTTTGGCAGGGCGAACACCGGGGAGCTGTTTTTT. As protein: CAWKFGRANTGELFF.

The CDR3, as DNA: TGTGCCAGCACTCCTATCAAGGACAGGGCGAACACTGAAGCTTTCTTT. Encoded protein: CASTPIKDRANTEAFF. The chain is built from TRBV6-6 and TRBJ1-1, with 8 bases fitting TRBD1. The CDR3 has 16 amino acids. The V segment lost 7 bases and the J segment 1 base; nucleotides outside the gene matches: 11. Looked up from germline, CDR1 is MNHNY and CDR2 is SVGAGI (reference sequence).

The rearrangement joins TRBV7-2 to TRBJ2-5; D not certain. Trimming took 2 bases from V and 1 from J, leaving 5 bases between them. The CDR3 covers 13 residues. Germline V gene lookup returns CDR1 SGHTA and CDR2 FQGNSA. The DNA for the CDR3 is TGTGCCAGCAGCTTACGTCCCCAAGAGACCCAGTACTTC. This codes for CASSLRPQETQYF.

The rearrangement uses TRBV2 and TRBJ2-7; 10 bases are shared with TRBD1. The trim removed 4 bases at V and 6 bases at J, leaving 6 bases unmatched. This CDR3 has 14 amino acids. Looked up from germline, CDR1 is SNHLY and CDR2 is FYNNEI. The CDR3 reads CASSANDRGLEQYF. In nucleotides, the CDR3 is TGTGCCAGCAGTGCCAACGACAGGGGGCTCGAGCAGTACTTC.

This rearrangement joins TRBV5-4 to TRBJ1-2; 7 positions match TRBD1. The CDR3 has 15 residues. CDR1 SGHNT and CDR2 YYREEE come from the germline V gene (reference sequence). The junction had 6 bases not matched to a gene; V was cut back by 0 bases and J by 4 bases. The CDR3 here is CASSLVGAGGYGYTF. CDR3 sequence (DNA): TGTGCCAGCAGCTTGGTTGGGGCAGGGGGCTATGGCTACACCTTC.

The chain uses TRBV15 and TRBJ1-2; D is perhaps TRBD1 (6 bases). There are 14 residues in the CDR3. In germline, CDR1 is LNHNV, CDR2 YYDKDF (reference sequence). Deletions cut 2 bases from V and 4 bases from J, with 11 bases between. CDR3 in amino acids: CATSRQGKPYGYTF. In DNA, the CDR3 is TGTGCCACCAGCAGACAGGGGAAGCCCTATGGCTACACCTTC.

The CDR3 DNA reads TGTGCCAGCAGCCCGGGGACAGGGGGCCAATATGGCTACACCTTC. It codes for CASSPGTGGQYGYTF. The chain couples TRBV7-2 to TRBJ1-2, with 12 positions matching TRBD1. CDR3 length equals 15 residues. Trimming cost V 5 bases and J 5 bases; bases outside gene matches: 6. From germline, CDR1 is SGHTA and CDR2 FQGNSA.

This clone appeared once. The CDR3 reads CASSPLTGLSNQPQHF. The CDR3 coding sequence is TGTGCCAGCAGTCCATTAACAGGGCTTAGCAATCAGCCCCAGCATTTT. The chain employs TRBV28 and TRBJ1-5; TRBD1 might be the D (6 bases). The germline V and J ends were trimmed by 5 bases and 0 bases, with 14 bases remaining between them. CDR1 is MDHEN and CDR2 is SYDVKM in the germline V gene. The CDR3 spans 16 residues. Combining the CDR3 with reference TRBV28 and TRBJ1-5 gives the whole variable domain DVKVTQSSRYLVKRTGEKVFLECVQDMDHENMFWYRQDPGLGLRLIYFSYDVKMKEKGDIPEGYSVSREKKERFSLILESASTNQTSMYLCASSPLTGLSNQPQHFGDGTRLSIL.

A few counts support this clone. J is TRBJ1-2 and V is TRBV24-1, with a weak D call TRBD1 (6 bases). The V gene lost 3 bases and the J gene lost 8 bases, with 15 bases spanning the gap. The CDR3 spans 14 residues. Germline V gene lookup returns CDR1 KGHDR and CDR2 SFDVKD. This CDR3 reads CATSDEGGRRGYTF. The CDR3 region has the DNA TGTGCCACCAGTGATGAGGGGGGGCGCCGGGGCTACACCTTC.

The DNA of the CDR3 is TGCGCCAGCAGCCAAGACAACAGCTTCAATCAGCCCCAGCATTTT. Protein sequence: CASSQDNSFNQPQHF. The genes are TRBV4-1 and TRBJ1-5, with D unresolved. V was trimmed by 0 bases and J by 3 bases, leaving 9 bases between them. CDR1 and CDR2 (germline): MGHRA, YSYEKL. This CDR3 region has 15 residues.

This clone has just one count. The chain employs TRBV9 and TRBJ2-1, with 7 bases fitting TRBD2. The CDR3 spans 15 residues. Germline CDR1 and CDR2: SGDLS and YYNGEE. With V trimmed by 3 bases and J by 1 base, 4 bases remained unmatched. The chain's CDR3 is CASSASGASYNEQFF. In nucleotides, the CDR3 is TGTGCCAGCAGCGCAAGCGGGGCGTCCTACAATGAGCAGTTCTTC.

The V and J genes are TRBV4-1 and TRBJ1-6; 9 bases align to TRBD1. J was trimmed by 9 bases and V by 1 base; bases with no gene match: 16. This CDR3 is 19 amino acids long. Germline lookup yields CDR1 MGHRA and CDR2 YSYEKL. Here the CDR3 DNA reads TGCGCCAGCAGCCAAGGTTTCTCCCGGGACAGGGATAGACGTTCACCCCTCCACTTT. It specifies CASSQGFSRDRDRRSPLHF.

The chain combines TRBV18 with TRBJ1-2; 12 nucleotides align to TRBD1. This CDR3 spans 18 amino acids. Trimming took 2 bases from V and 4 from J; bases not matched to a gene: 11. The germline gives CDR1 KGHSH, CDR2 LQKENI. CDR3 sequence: CASSPFLATGQGAYGYTF. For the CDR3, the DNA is TGTGCCAGCTCACCATTTCTGGCCACGGGACAGGGGGCCTATGGCTACACCTTC.

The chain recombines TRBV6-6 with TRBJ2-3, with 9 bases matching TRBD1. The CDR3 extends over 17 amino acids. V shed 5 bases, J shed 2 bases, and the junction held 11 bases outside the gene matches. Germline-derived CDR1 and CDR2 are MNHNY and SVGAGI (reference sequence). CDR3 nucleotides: TGTGCCAGCAGTCCTAAACCCGGGACAGGGTACACAGATACGCAGTATTTT. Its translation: CASSPKPGTGYTDTQYF.

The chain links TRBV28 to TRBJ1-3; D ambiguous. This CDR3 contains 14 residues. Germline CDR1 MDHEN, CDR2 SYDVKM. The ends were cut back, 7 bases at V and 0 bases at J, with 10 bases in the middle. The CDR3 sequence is CASNPWSSGNTIYF. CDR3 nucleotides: TGTGCCAGCAACCCGTGGAGCTCTGGAAACACCATATATTTT.

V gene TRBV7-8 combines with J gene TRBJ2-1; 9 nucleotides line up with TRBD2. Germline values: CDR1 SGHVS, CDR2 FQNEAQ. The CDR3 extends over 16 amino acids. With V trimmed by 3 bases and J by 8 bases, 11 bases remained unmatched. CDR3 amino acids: CASSLSRWRGGDEQFF. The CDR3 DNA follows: TGTGCCAGCAGCTTGAGTCGTTGGCGGGGGGGCGATGAGCAGTTCTTC.

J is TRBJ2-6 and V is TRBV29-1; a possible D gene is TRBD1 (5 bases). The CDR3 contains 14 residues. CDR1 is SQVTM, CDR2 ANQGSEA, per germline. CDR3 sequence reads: CFLGACSGANVLTF. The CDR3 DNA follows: TGCTTTTTAGGGGCGTGCTCTGGGGCCAACGTCCTGACTTTC.

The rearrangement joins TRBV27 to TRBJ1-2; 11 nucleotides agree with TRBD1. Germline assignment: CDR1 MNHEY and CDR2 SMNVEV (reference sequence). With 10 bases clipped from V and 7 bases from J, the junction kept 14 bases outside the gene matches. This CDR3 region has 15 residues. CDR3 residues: CATSPRTGGYRGYTF. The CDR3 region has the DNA TGTGCCACCAGCCCTCGGACAGGGGGCTATCGTGGCTACACCTTC.

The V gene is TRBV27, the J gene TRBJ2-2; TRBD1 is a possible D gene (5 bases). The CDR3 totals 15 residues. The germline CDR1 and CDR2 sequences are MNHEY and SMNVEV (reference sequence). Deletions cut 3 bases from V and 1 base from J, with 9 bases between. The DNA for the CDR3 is TGTGCCAGCAGTTTTCGGCAGGGGAACACCGGGGAGCTGTTTTTT. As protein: CASSFRQGNTGELFF.

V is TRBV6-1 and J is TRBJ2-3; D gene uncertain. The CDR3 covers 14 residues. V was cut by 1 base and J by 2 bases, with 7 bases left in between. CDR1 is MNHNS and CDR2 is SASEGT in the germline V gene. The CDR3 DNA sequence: TGTGCCAGCAGTGAAGACCCAGTCACAGATACGCAGTATTTT. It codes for CASSEDPVTDTQYF.

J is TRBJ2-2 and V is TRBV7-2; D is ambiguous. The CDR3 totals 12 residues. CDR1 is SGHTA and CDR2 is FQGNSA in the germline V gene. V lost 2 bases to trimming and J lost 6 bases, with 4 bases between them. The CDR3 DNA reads TGTGCCAGCAGCTTAAGAGCCGGGGAGCTGTTTTTT. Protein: CASSLRAGELFF.

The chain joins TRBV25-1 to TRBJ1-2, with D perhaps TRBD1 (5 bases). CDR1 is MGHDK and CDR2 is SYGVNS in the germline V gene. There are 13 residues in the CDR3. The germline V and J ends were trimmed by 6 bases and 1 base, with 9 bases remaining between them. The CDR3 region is CASRTDDNYGYTF. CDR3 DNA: TGTGCCAGCAGGACAGACGATAACTATGGCTACACCTTC.